This T cell receptor beta chain was observed in a study of CD8+ T cells in alopecia areata. The V gene's germline CDR1 is MGHRA and CDR2 YSYEKL. V shed 4 bases, J shed 4 bases, and the junction held 4 bases outside the gene matches. The CDR3 is made up of 13 amino acids. Whole-study results and caveats: Normal scalp showed lower clonality than lesional scalp, especially alopecia totalis/universalis. In patients, TCRs were shared less clearly than in mice, and HLA may possibly be involved.

Following extraction, RNA underwent reverse transcription to cDNA, which served as the sequencing template. Sequencing was performed with immunoSEQ multiplex PCR; in TCRdb, only in-frame clones are kept and a portion is missing. The sample has some 99,000 clones; about 45% are singletons. Alopecia areata patients had lesional scalp punch biopsies and peripheral blood taken from them. This clone has at least ten counts. The antigen is unknown. This chain connects TRBV4-1 to TRBJ2-7, with 7 positions matching TRBD1. This receptor was identified in a human donor with alopecia areata. Sequenced material: CD4+ T cells sorted from blood. CDR3 residues: CASSRQGGYEQYF. CDR3 bases: TGCGCCAGCAGCCGACAGGGTGGGTACGAGCAGTACTTC.